This T cell receptor beta chain originates from a study of a mutant IDH1 vaccine in newly diagnosed glioma. Background on the study: Among treated patients, roughly 62% were male and approximately 40% female, and mean age was approximately 43 years.

Assay: immunoSEQ multiplex PCR; the TCRdb copy retains only in-frame clones and omits some. The repertoire holds about 92,000 clones, 83% seen once, with under 8% in the top ten. Time point given: baseline, week 1 (first vaccination visit). Specified treatment: pre-vaccination baseline after standard-of-care therapy. Those who donated had recent WHO grade 3 or 4 IDH1-mutant, ATRX-lost astrocytomas. This sequence originates from a woman in her forties or fifties with glioma. Here the sequenced sample was PBMCs, taken from a glioma patient treated with radiotherapy, temozolomide or both.

This CDR3 reads CASSEAGLMGNTGELFF. The CDR3 bases are TGTGCCAGCAGTGAGGCAGGCCTCATGGGTAACACCGGGGAGCTGTTTTTT. The V and J genes are TRBV2 and TRBJ2-2; D remains ambiguous. V gave up 3 bases and J gave up 2 bases, with 16 bases separating them. Germline CDR1 is SNHLY and CDR2 is FYNNEI. This CDR3 is 17 amino acids long.